The 27 T cell receptor beta chains below all came from one sample that was sequenced in a study of OX40 agonist ivuxolimab in advanced cancers. Profiled with immunoSEQ multiplex PCR; TCRdb holds only in-frame clones, not every one. The table includes roughly 56,000 clones, about 89% detected once. The sequencing here drew on CD4+ or CD8+ T cells sorted from blood, taken in a trial of the OX40 agonist ivuxolimab. The receptors shown here come from an adult with an advanced solid tumor such as melanoma, head and neck, liver or kidney cancer.

About this clone: Other nucleotide sequences in the sample specify the same CDR3. J is TRBJ1-1 and V is TRBV5-6; D might be TRBD1 (5 bases). CDR1 is SGHDT and CDR2 is YYEEEE in the germline V gene. With 2 bases removed from V and 5 bases from J, the gap between germline ends came to 7 bases. This CDR3 has 12 amino acids. The CDR3 protein is CASSLRGTEAFF. The CDR3 DNA sequence: TGTGCCAGCAGCTTACGGGGGACTGAAGCTTTCTTT.

The chain joins TRBV4-3 to TRBJ1-2; D possibly corresponds to TRBD1 (6 bases). Trimming removed 0 bases at V and 4 bases at J, with 15 bases between. The CDR3 is 16 residues long. The germline CDR1 and CDR2 sequences are LGHNA and YSLEER. For the CDR3, the DNA is TGCGCCAGCAGCCAAGATAAGAGGGGGAGCGGCTATGGCTACACCTTC. Its translation: CASSQDKRGSGYGYTF.

The chain joins TRBV28 to TRBJ2-7; TRBD1 might be the D (5 bases). Per germline, CDR1 MDHEN and CDR2 SYDVKM. Trimming pared 2 bases from V and 3 bases from J, leaving 11 bases between. The CDR3 length is 14 residues. CDR3 sequence: CASSLTGSLYEQYF. CDR3 DNA: TGTGCCAGCAGTTTAACAGGCTCTCTCTACGAGCAGTACTTC.

The V gene is TRBV4-1, the J gene TRBJ1-2; 7 bases fit TRBD1. CDR3 size: 15 residues. Trimming cost V 4 bases and J 8 bases; bases outside gene matches: 13. Germline V lookup: CDR1 MGHRA, CDR2 YSYEKL. The CDR3 bases are TGCGCCAGCAGCCCCAGAGTACAGGGGTCACTCGGCTACACCTTC. Its translation: CASSPRVQGSLGYTF.

About this clone: Other DNA variants within this sample encode the same CDR3. The rearrangement links TRBV11-2 to TRBJ2-7, with D possibly TRBD1 on 5 matching bases. The CDR3 loop spans 14 amino acids. The ends were cut back, 1 base at V and 0 bases at J, with 7 bases in the middle. Looked up from germline, CDR1 is SGHAT and CDR2 is FQNNGV. The CDR3 bases are TGTGCCAGCAGCTTAGGCACAGGCTCCTACGAGCAGTACTTC. Translation gives CASSLGTGSYEQYF.

The chain recombines TRBV30 with TRBJ2-1, with TRBD2 matching over 11 bases. CDR3 size: 15 residues. CDR1 and CDR2 (germline): GTSNPN, SVGIG (reference sequence). Losses at the gene ends were 0 bases for V and 6 bases for J; bases not matched to a gene: 4. In nucleotides, the CDR3 is TGTGCCTGGAGTGTTCCTAGCGGGAGGAGCAATGAGCAGTTCTTC. As protein: CAWSVPSGRSNEQFF.

This clone was counted once. The chain is built from TRBV6-4 and TRBJ2-2, with D possibly being TRBD1 (7 bases). The length of the CDR3 is 15 residues. V dropped 0 bases and J dropped 6 bases, with 11 bases sitting between them. Germline V lookup: CDR1 MRHNA, CDR2 SNTAGT. The CDR3 region has the DNA TGTGCCAGCAGTGACTCCGGAGGGGGCTCCGGGGAGCTGTTTTTT. Encoded protein: CASSDSGGGSGELFF.

This chain connects TRBV5-4 to TRBJ2-1; 15 bases are a match to TRBD2. Losses at the gene ends were 0 bases for V and 5 bases for J; bases not matched to a gene: 6. The CDR3 is made up of 18 amino acids. Germline V gene lookup returns CDR1 SGHNT and CDR2 YYREEE (reference sequence). CDR3 DNA sequence: TGTGCCAGCAGCTTGGAGGGACTAGCGGGAGGTCAAAACAATGAGCAGTTCTTC. Protein: CASSLEGLAGGQNNEQFF. Based on the CDR3 plus reference TRBV5-4 and TRBJ2-1, the full variable domain is ETGVTQSPTHLIKTRGQQVTLRCSSQSGHNTVSWYQQALGQGPQFIFQYYREEENGRGNFPPRFSGLQFPNYSSELNVNALELDDSALYLCASSLEGLAGGQNNEQFFGPGTRLTVL.

The chain links TRBV27 to TRBJ2-7; D unclear. Trimming took 5 bases from V and 1 from J, leaving 9 bases between them. Germline-derived CDR1 and CDR2 are MNHEY and SMNVEV (reference sequence). CDR3 size: 13 residues. The DNA of the CDR3 is TGTGCCAGCAGTCATGACACTTCCTACGAGCAGTACTTC. Amino acid sequence: CASSHDTSYEQYF.

The chain employs TRBV21-1 and TRBJ2-7; no DNA check was done on the table's D call, TRBD1. TRBV21-1 is marked as a pseudogene. The CDR3 runs to 13 residues. This CDR3 reads CASNPTGPYEQYF. CDR3 sequence (DNA): TGTGCCAGCAACCCGACAGGCCCCTACGAGCAGTACTTC.

The chain has TRBV6-1 and TRBJ2-7; D not certain. CDR1 is MNHNS and CDR2 is SASEGT in the germline V gene. Trimming left V 0 bases short and J 5 bases short, with 23 bases between. This CDR3 is 18 amino acids long. The CDR3 reads CASSEAVFAALLPNEQYF. The CDR3 DNA is TGTGCCAGCAGTGAAGCGGTATTTGCGGCCCTTCTACCCAACGAGCAGTACTTC.

The chain is built from TRBV6-4 and TRBJ2-1; D may correspond to TRBD1 or TRBD2 (5 bases each). The CDR3 runs to 14 residues. Germline V gene lookup returns CDR1 MRHNA and CDR2 SNTAGT. Trimming pared 3 bases from V and 8 bases from J, leaving 14 bases between. CDR3: CASSESSRGHEQFF. CDR3 in DNA: TGTGCCAGCAGTGAGTCTAGCCGGGGCCATGAGCAGTTCTTC.

The chain joins TRBV5-4 to TRBJ1-2, with 9 positions matching TRBD1. Germline V gene sequence: CDR1 SGHNT, CDR2 YYREEE (reference sequence). This CDR3 has 13 residues. V lost 4 bases and J lost 4; bases outside the gene matches: 2. The CDR3, as DNA: TGTGCCAGCAGCCAGGACAGGGGCTATGGCTACACCTTC. Translating gives CASSQDRGYGYTF.

V and J are TRBV29-1 and TRBJ2-7, with TRBD2 identical over 9 bases. Germline lookup yields CDR1 SQVTM and CDR2 ANQGSEA. V lost 4 bases, J lost 3 bases, and 4 bases stayed unmatched. The CDR3 runs to 13 residues. CDR3 protein: CSVVREGLYEQYF. CDR3 bases: TGCAGCGTTGTGCGGGAGGGCCTCTACGAGCAGTACTTC.

The chain recombines TRBV27 with TRBJ2-2; TRBD2 is a possible D gene (6 bases). Trimming stripped 5 bases from V and 8 bases from J, with 21 bases between. There are 16 residues in the CDR3. Germline CDR1 reads MNHEY; CDR2 reads SMNVEV (reference sequence). The CDR3 region has the DNA TGTGCCAGCAGTCCTCTGCGGGACGGTGTTTCGGGGGAGCTGTTTTTT. The encoded protein is CASSPLRDGVSGELFF.

The CDR3 loop reads CASSYGQGANYGYTF. The CDR3 region has the DNA TGTGCCAGCAGTTACGGACAGGGAGCGAACTATGGCTACACCTTC. This sequence joins TRBV6-5 and TRBJ1-2, with 8 nucleotides matching TRBD1. This CDR3 is built from 15 residues. Losses at the gene ends were 2 bases for V and 2 bases for J; bases not matched to a gene: 4. The V gene's germline CDR1 is MNHEY and CDR2 SVGAGI.

The rearrangement joins TRBV11-3 to TRBJ2-7; 7 nucleotides agree with TRBD2. The length of the CDR3 is 15 residues. V lost 1 base to trimming and J lost 4 bases; unmatched junction nucleotides: 7. Germline loops: CDR1 SGHNT, CDR2 YENEEA. The CDR3 protein is CASSLAGGSGYEQYF. The CDR3 DNA follows: TGTGCCAGCAGCTTAGCTGGCGGGAGTGGATACGAGCAGTACTTC.

This clone has only one observation. This rearrangement joins TRBV11-3 to TRBJ2-1, with a weak D call TRBD1 (6 bases). This CDR3 region has 17 residues. The V and J ends lost 4 bases and 3 bases respectively, with 19 bases between them. Germline V gene sequence: CDR1 SGHNT, CDR2 YENEEA. This chain's CDR3 is CASSSPASGADYNEQFF. The CDR3 DNA reads TGTGCCAGCAGCTCTCCCGCCTCAGGGGCGGACTACAATGAGCAGTTCTTC.

The chain employs TRBV6-6 and TRBJ2-1, with 10 positions matching TRBD2. This CDR3 comprises 16 residues. The germline V gene encodes CDR1 MNHNY and CDR2 SVGAGI (reference sequence). V was clipped by 6 bases and J by 6 bases; unmatched bases: 11. The CDR3 protein is CASRGEAGGTLNEQFF. The CDR3 bases are TGTGCCAGCAGAGGGGAAGCGGGAGGGACCCTCAATGAGCAGTTCTTC.

Comment on this clone: At the DNA level, this CDR3 is encoded by other sequences in the same sample as well. V gene TRBV4-2 combines with J gene TRBJ2-7; the D gene is possibly TRBD1 (5 bases). CDR1 is LGHNA, CDR2 YNFKEQ, per germline. This CDR3 region has 12 residues. V was clipped by 5 bases and J by 5 bases, with 10 bases between them. The CDR3 loop is CASSLRGNEQYF. CDR3 nucleotides: TGTGCCAGCAGCTTAAGGGGCAACGAGCAGTACTTC.

In DNA, the CDR3 is TGCGCCAGTCGGGACGGTGCTGGAGACGAGCAGTACTTC. Residues: CASRDGAGDEQYF. This chain uses TRBV4-1 with TRBJ2-7; D is possibly TRBD1 or TRBD2 (5 bases each). Germline values: CDR1 MGHRA, CDR2 YSYEKL. This CDR3 contains 13 residues. Between the trimmed V and J ends, which lost 9 bases and 5 bases, there was a span of 17 bases.

This clone has more than one count but fewer than ten. The V call is TRBV5-1, the J call TRBJ2-7, with D uncertain. The CDR3 contains 15 residues. V was pared by 2 bases and J by 3 bases, with 15 bases between. CDR1 and CDR2 from the germline V gene are SGHRS and YFSETQ. The CDR3 protein is CASSLGIPTNYEQYF. For the CDR3, the DNA is TGCGCCAGCAGCTTAGGGATACCCACCAACTACGAGCAGTACTTC.

The V gene is TRBV28, the J gene TRBJ2-7, with D possibly TRBD1 on 5 matching bases. The V end lost 3 bases, the J end lost 2 bases, and 8 bases lay between the germline ends. Germline V gene data show CDR1 as MDHEN and CDR2 as SYDVKM. The CDR3 spans 13 residues. CDR3 bases: TGTGCCAGCAGTTTGCAGGGCGCCTACGAGCAGTACTTC. Translated: CASSLQGAYEQYF.

Only a few counts were recorded for this clone. The chain employs TRBV28 and TRBJ1-1; possible D gene TRBD1, 6 bases. Trimming took off 8 bases at V and 4 bases at J, with 17 bases between the two ends. CDR1 is MDHEN, CDR2 SYDVKM, per germline. The CDR3 is 14 amino acids. The CDR3 loop is CASANPGAGTEAFF. The CDR3 coding sequence is TGTGCCAGCGCAAACCCGGGGGCAGGCACTGAAGCTTTCTTT.

The chain is built from TRBV7-3 and TRBJ1-1, with D unclear. Trimming cost V 4 bases and J 1 base, with 7 bases left between them. Germline-derived CDR1 and CDR2 are SGHTA and FQGTGA. This CDR3 is built from 13 residues. In nucleotides, the CDR3 is TGTGCCAGCAGCTCCTACACGAACACTGAAGCTTTCTTT. It yields the protein CASSSYTNTEAFF.

The rearrangement links TRBV5-4 to TRBJ1-2; D perhaps matches TRBD1 (5 bases). The V end was cut by 2 bases, the J end by 5 bases, with 10 bases between. From germline, CDR1 is SGHNT and CDR2 YYREEE (reference sequence). This CDR3 is 13 amino acids long. The chain's CDR3 is CASSLAGPYGYTF. In DNA, the CDR3 is TGTGCCAGCAGCTTAGCAGGGCCATATGGCTACACCTTC.

This chain connects TRBV28 to TRBJ2-3; 7 bases fit TRBD1. The germline CDR1 and CDR2 sequences are MDHEN and SYDVKM. Trimming at V came to 8 bases and at J to 5 bases, leaving 13 bases not matched to a gene. The CDR3 covers 15 residues. The CDR3 nucleotides read TGTGCCAGCGGAAAGACAGGGTATGGCGAAGATACGCAGTATTTT. This encodes CASGKTGYGEDTQYF. Looking up the rest from reference TRBV28 and TRBJ2-3 gives the full variable domain: DVKVTQSSRYLVKRTGEKVFLECVQDMDHENMFWYRQDPGLGLRLIYFSYDVKMKEKGDIPEGYSVSREKKERFSLILESASTNQTSMYLCASGKTGYGEDTQYFGPGTRLTVL.